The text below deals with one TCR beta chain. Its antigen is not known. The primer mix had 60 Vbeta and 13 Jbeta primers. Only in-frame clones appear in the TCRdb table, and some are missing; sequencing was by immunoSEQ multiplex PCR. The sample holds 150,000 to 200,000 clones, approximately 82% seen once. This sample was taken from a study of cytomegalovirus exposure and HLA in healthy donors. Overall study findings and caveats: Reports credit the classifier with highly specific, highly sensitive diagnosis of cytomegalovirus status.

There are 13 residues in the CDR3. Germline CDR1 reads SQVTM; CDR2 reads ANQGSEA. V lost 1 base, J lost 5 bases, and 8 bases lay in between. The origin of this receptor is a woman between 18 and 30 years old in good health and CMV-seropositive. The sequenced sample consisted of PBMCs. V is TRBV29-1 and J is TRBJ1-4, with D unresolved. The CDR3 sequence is CSVEGLENEKLFF. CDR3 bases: TGCAGCGTTGAAGGTCTAGAGAATGAAAAACTGTTTTTT.